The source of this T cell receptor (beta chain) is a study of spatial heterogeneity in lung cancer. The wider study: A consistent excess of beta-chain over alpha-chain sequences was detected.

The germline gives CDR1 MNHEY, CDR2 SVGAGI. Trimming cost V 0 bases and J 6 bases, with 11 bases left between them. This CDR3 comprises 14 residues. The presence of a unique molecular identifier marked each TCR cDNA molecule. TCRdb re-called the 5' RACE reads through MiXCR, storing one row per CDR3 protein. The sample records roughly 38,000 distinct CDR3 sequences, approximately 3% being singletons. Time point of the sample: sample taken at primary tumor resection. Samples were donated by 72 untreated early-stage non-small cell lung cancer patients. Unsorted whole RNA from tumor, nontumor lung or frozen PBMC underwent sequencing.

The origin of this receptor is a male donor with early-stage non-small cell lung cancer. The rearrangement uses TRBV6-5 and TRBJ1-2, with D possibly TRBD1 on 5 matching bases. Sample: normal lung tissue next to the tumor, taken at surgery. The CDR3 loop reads CASSYSTRENGYTF. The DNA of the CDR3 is TGTGCCAGCAGTTACTCGACCAGGGAGAATGGCTACACCTTC.